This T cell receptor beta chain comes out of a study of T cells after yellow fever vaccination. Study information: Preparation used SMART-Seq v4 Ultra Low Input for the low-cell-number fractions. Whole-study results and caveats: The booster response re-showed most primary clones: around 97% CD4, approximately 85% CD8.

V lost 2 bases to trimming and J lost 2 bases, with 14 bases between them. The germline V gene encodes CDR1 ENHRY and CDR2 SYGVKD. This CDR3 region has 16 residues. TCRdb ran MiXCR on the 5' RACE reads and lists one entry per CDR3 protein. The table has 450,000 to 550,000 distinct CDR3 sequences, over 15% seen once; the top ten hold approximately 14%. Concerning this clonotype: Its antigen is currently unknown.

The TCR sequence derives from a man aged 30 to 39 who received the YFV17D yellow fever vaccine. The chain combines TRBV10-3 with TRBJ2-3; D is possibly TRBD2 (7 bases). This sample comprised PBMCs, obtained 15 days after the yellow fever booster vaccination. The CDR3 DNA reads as TGTGCCATCAGTGAGACGTCACGGGGGGCCACAGATACGCAGTATTTT. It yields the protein CAISETSRGATDTQYF.